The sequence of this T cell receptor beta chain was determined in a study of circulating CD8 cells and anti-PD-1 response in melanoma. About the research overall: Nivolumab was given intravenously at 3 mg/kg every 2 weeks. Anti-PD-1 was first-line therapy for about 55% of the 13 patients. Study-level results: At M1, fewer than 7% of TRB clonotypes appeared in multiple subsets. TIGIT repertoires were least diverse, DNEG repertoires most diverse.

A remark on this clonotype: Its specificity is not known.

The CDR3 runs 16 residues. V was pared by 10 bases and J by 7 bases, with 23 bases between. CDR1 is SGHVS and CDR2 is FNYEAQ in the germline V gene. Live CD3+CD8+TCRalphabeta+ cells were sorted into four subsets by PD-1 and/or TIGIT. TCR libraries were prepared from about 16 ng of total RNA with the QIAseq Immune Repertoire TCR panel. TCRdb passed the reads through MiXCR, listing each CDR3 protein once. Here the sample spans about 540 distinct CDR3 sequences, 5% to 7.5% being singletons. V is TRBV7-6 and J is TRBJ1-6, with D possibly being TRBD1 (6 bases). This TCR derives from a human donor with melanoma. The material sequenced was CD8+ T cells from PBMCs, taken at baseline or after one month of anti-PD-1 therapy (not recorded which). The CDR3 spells CATTTSTLGANSPLHF. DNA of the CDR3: TGTGCCACCACCACTTCAACCCTGGGGGCGAATTCACCCCTCCACTTT.